One T cell receptor beta chain is described in this entry. No antigen is known for it. Produced via immunoSEQ multiplex PCR; TCRdb's table is partial and in-frame only. The table includes approximately 10,000 clones, roughly 70% detected once. This CDR3 region has 16 residues. The V gene end was trimmed by 3 bases and the J gene end by 3 bases; junction bases not matched to a gene: 8. From germline, CDR1 is SGHKS and CDR2 YYEKEE (reference sequence). This sample was included in a study of OX40 agonist ivuxolimab in advanced cancers. In the study overall: The dose-escalation group included hepatocellular carcinoma, melanoma, renal cell carcinoma and head and neck cancer. Three dose-escalation patients had partial responses: one with hepatocellular carcinoma and two with cutaneous melanoma.

The study's findings and limits: Normalized expansion of T-cell clones was also low for some nonresponders. Both CD4+ and CD8+ T cell populations in blood had undergone clonal expansion by week 6 at 0.1 to 3.0 mg/kg.

The chain links TRBV5-5 to TRBJ2-7, with 11 nucleotides matching TRBD1. The sample here was CD4+ or CD8+ T cells sorted from blood, taken in a trial of the OX40 agonist ivuxolimab. The sequence came from an adult with an advanced solid tumor such as melanoma, head and neck, liver or kidney cancer. The DNA of the CDR3 is TGTGCCAGCAGCTATGGATCGGGACAGGGGGTCTACGAGCAGTACTTC. Translation gives CASSYGSGQGVYEQYF. The full variable domain, completed using reference TRBV5-5 and TRBJ2-7, is DAGVTQSPTHLIKTRGQQVTLRCSPISGHKSVSWYQQVLGQGPQFIFQYYEKEERGRGNFPDRFSARQFPNYSSELNVNALLLGDSALYLCASSYGSGQGVYEQYFGPGTRLTVT.